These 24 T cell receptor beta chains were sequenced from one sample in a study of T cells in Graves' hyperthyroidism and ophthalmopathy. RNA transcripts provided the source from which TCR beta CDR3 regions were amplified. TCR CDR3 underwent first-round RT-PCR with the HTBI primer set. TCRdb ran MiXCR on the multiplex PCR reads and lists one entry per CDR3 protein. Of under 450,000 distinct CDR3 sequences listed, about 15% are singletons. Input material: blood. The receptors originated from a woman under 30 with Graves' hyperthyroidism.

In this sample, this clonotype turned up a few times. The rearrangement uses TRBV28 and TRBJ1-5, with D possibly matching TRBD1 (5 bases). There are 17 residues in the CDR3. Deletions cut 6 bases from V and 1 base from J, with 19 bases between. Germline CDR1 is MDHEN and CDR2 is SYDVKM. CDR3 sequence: CASSPDWGRGSNQPQHF. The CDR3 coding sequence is TGTGCCAGCAGCCCTGACTGGGGACGGGGAAGCAATCAGCCCCAGCATTTT.

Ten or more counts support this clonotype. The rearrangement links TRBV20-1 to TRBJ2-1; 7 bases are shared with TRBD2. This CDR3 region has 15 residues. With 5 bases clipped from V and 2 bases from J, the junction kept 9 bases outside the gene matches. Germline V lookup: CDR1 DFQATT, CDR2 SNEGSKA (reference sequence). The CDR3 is CSAGPTSVTYNEQFF. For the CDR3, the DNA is TGCAGTGCTGGCCCTACTAGCGTCACCTACAATGAGCAGTTCTTC.

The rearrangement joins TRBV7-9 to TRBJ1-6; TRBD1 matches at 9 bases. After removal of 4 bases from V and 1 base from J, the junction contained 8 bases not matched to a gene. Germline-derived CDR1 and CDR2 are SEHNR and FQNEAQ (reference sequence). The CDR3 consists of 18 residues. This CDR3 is CASSSGTGWASYNSPLHF. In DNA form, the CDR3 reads TGTGCCAGCAGCTCCGGGACAGGGTGGGCGTCCTATAATTCACCCCTCCACTTT.

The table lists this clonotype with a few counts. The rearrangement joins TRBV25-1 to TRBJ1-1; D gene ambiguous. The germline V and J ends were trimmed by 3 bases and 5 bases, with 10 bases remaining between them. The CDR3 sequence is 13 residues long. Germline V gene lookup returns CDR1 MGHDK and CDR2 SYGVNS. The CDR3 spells CASSDRVETEAFF. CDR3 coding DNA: TGTGCCAGCAGTGACCGGGTGGAGACTGAAGCTTTCTTT. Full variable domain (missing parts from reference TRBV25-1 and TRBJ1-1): EADIYQTPRYLVIGTGKKITLECSQTMGHDKMYWYQQDPGMELHLIHYSYGVNSTEKGDLSSESTVSRIRTEHFPLTLESARPSHTSQYLCASSDRVETEAFFGQGTRLTVV.

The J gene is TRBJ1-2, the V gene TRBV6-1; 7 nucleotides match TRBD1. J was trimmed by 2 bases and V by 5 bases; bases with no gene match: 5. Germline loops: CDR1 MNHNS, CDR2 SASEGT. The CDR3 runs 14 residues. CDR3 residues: CASSNRDRNYGYTF. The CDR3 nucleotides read TGTGCCAGCAGTAACCGGGACAGAAACTATGGCTACACCTTC.

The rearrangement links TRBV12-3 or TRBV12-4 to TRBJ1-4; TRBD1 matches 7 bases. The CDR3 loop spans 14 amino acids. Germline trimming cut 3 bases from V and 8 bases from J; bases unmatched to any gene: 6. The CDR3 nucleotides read TGTGCCAGCAGTTTCGCAGGGGGTCGGGAAAAACTGTTTTTT. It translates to CASSFAGGREKLFF.

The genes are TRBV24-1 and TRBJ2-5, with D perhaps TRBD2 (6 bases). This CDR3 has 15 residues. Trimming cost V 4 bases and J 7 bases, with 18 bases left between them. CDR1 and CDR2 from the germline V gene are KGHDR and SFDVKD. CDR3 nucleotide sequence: TGTGCCACCAGTGACCATCGGGACTTCTTGGGGACCCAGTACTTC. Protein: CATSDHRDFLGTQYF.

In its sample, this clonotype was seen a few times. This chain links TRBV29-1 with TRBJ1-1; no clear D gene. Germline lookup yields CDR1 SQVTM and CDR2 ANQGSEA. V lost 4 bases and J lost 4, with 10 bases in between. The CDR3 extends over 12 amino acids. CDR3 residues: CSVVGRSTEAFF. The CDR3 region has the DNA TGCAGCGTTGTAGGTAGGAGCACTGAAGCTTTCTTT.

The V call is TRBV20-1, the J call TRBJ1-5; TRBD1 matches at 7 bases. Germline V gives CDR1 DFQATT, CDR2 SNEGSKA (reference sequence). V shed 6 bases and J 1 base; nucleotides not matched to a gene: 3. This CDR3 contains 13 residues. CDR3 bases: TGCAGTGCAGGGACAGTCAGCAATCAGCCCCAGCATTTT. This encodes CSAGTVSNQPQHF.

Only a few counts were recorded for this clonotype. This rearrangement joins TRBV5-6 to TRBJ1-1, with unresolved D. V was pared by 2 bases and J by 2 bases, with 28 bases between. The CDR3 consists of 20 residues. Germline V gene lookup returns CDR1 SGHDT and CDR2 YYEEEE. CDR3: CASSFFPIRSEQWQNTEAFF. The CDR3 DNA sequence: TGTGCCAGCAGCTTTTTTCCGATCAGATCAGAACAGTGGCAAAACACTGAAGCTTTCTTT.

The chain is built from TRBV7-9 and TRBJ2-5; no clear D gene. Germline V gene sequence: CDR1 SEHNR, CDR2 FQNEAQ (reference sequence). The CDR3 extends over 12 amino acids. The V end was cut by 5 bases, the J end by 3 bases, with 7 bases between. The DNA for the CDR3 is TGTGCCAGCAGCCCGGTTGAAGAGACCCAGTACTTC. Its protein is CASSPVEETQYF. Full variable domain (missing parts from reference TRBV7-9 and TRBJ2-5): DTGVSQNPRHKITKRGQNVTFRCDPISEHNRLYWYRQTLGQGPEFLTYFQNEAQLEKSRLLSDRFSAERPKGSFSTLEIQRTEQGDSAMYLCASSPVEETQYFGPGTRLLVL.

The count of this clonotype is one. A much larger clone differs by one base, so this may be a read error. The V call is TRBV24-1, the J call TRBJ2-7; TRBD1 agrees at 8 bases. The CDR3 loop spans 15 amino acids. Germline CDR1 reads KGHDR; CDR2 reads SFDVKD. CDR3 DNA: TGTGCCGCCAGTGATATACGGACAGGGTCCTACGAGCAGTACTTC. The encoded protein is CAASDIRTGSYEQYF.

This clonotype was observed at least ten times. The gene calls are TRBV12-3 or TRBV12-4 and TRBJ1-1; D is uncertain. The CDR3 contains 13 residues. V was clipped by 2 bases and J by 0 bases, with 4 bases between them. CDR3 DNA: TGTGCCAGCAGTTTAAAAGTGAACACTGAAGCTTTCTTT. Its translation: CASSLKVNTEAFF.

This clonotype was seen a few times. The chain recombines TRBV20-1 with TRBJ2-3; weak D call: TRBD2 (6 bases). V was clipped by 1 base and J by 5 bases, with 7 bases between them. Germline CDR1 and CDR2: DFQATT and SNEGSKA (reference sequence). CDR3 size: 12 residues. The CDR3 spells CSARVGGDTQYF. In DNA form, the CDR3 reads TGCAGTGCTAGAGTGGGGGGAGATACGCAGTATTTT.

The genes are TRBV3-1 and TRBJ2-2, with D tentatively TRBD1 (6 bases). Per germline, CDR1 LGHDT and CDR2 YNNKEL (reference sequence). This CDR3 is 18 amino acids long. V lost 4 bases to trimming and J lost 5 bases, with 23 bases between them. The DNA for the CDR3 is TGTGCCAGCAGCCGGGATCTTTATGGGACAAGTGGTACCGGGGAGCTGTTTTTT. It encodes CASSRDLYGTSGTGELFF.

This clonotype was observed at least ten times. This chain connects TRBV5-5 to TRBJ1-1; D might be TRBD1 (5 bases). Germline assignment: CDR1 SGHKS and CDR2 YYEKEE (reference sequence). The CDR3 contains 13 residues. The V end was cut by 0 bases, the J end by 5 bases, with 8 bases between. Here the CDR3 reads CASSLERGTEAFF. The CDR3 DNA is TGTGCCAGCAGCTTGGAAAGGGGTACTGAAGCTTTCTTT.

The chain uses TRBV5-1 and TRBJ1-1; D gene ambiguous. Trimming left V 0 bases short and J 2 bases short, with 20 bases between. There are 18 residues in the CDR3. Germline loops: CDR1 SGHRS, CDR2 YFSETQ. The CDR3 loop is CASSLVFGRPLVNTEAFF. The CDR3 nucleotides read TGCGCCAGCAGCTTGGTTTTCGGCAGGCCCCTGGTCAACACTGAAGCTTTCTTT.

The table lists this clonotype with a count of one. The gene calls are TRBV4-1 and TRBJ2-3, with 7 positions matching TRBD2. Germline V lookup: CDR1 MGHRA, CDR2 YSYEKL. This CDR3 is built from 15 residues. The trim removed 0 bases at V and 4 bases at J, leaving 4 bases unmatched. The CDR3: CASSQESGVADTQYF. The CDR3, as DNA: TGCGCCAGCAGCCAAGAAAGCGGGGTTGCAGATACGCAGTATTTT.

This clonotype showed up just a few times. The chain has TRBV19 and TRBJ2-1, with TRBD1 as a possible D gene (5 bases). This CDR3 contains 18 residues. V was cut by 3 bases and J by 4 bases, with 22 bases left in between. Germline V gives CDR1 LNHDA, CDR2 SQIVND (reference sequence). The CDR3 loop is CASSIFGSGPESYNEQFF. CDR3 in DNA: TGTGCCAGTAGTATTTTCGGATCAGGGCCTGAGAGTTACAATGAGCAGTTCTTC.

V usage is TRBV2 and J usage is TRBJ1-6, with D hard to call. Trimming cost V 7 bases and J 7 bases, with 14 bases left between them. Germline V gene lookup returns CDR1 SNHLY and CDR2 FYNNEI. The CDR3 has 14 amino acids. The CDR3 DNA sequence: TGTGCCAGCAAGAAGGGAGGCACAAATTCACCCCTCCACTTT. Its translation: CASKKGGTNSPLHF. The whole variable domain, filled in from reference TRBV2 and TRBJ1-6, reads EPEVTQTPSHQVTQMGQEVILRCVPISNHLYFYWYRQILGQKVEFLVSFYNNEISEKSEIFDDQFSVERPDGSNFTLKIRSTKLEDSAMYFCASKKGGTNSPLHFGNGTRLTVT.

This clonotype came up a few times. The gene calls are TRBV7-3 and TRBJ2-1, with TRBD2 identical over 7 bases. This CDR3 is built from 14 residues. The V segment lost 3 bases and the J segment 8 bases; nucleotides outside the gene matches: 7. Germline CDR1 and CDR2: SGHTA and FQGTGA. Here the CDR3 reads CASSFFGGGYEQFF. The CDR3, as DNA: TGTGCCAGCAGCTTTTTTGGGGGGGGTTATGAGCAGTTCTTC.

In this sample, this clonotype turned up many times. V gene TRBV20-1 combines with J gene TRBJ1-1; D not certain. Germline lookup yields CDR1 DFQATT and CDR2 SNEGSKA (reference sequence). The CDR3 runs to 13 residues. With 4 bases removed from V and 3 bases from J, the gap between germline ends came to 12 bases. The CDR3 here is CSAIAPMDTEAFF. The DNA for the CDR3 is TGCAGTGCTATAGCACCAATGGACACTGAAGCTTTCTTT.

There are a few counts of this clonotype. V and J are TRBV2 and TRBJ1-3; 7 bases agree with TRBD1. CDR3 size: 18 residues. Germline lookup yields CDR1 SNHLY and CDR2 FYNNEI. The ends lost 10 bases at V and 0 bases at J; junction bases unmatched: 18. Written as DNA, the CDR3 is TGTGCCATCGAAACGAGAAGGGGGCTCGCAAGCTCTGGAAACACCATATATTTT. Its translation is CAIETRRGLASSGNTIYF.

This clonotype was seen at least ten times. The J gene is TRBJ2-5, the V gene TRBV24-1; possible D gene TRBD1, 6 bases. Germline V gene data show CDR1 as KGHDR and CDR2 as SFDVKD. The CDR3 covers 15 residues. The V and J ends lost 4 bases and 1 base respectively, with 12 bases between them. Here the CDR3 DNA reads TGTGCCACCAGTGAGCCCGGACAGCTCCAAGAGACCCAGTACTTC. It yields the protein CATSEPGQLQETQYF.